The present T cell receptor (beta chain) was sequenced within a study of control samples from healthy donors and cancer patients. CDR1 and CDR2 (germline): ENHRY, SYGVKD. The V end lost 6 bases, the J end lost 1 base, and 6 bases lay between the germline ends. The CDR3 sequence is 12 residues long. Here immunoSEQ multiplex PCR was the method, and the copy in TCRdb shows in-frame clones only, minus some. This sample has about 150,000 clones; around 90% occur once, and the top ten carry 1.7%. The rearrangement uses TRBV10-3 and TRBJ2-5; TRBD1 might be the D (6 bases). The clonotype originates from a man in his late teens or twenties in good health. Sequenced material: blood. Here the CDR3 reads CAIRTGQETQYF. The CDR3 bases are TGTGCCATCAGGACAGGCCAAGAGACCCAGTACTTC.